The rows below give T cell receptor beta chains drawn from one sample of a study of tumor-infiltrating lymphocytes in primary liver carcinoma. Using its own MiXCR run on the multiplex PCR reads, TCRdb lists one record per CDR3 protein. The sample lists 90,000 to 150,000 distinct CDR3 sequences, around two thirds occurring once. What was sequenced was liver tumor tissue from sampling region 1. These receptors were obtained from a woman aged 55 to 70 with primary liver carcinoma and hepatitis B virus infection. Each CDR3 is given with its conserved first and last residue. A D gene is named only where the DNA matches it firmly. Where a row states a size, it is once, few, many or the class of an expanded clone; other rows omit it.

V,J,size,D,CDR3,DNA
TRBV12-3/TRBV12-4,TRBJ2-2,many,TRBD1,CASSFQQGATGELFF,TGTGCCAGCAGTTTTCAACAGGGGGCCACCGGGGAGCTGTTTTTT
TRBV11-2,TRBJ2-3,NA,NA,CTSSLLVTDTQFF,TGTACCAGCAGCCTCCTCGTCACAGATACACAGTTTTTT
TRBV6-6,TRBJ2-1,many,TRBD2,CASRGLAGVEQFF,TGTGCCAGCAGAGGACTAGCGGGAGTTGAGCAGTTCTTC
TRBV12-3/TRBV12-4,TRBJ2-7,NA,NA,CASSSGASSYEQYF,TGTGCCAGCAGTTCGGGGGCGTCCTCCTATGAGCAGTACTTC
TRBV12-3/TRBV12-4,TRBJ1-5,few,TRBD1,CASSSTGGGQPQHF,TGTGCCAGCAGTTCGACAGGGGGGGGCCAGCCCCAGCATTTT
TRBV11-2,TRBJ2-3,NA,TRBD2,CVSSFTGLAGGGADTQYF,TGTGTCAGCAGCTTCACGGGACTAGCGGGAGGGGGTGCAGATACACAGTATTTT
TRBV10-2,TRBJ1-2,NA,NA,CASTQLSPGYGYAF,TGCGCCAGCACCCAACTTTCACCCGGCTATGGCTACGCCTTC
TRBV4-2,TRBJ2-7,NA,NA,CASSSSVGEKKPASLHEQYF,TGTGCCAGCAGCTCCTCGGTCGGCGAGAAGAAACCGGCTTCCCTCCACGAGCAGTACTTC
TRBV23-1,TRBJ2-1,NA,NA,CASNQLLTVPLGAYNEQFF,TGCGCCAGCAATCAATTGTTGACAGTCCCCCTGGGGGCCTACAATGAGCAGTTCTTC
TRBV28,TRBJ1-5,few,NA,CASFGTFNQPQHF,TGTGCCAGTTTCGGGACATTCAATCAGCCCCAGCATTTT
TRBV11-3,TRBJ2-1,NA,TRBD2,CANIATSGGQCNEHFF,TGTGCCAACATCGCGACTAGCGGAGGCCAATGCAATGAGCACTTCTTC
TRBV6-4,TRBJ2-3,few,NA,CASSDSGEGTDTQYF,TGTGCCAGCAGTGACTCGGGGGAAGGCACAGATACGCAGTATTTT
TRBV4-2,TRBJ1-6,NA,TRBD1,CASSIVRGLVHNSPLHF,TGTGCCAGCAGTATAGTCAGGGGGCTTGTCCATAATTCACCCCTCCACTTT
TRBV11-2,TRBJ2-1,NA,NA,CVCSMGLREFF,TGTGTCTGCAGCATGGGACTTCGGGAGTTCTTC
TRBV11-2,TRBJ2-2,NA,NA,CASSIFGPNTGELFF,TGTGCCAGCAGCATATTCGGGCCGAATACCGGGGAGCTGTTTTTT
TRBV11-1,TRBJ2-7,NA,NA,CTSGQTGYEQYF,TGTACCAGCGGCCAGACGGGATACGAGCAGTACTTC
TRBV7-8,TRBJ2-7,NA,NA,CASSLVLLDHERYF,TGTGCCAGCAGCTTAGTATTACTAGATCACGAGCGATACTTC
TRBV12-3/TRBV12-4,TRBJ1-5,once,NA,CASSLRSSGDQPQHF,TGTGCCAGCAGTTTACGTTCCAGTGGCGATCAGCCCCAGCATTTT
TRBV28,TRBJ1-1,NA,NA,CASGLTRYRAVNTEAFF,TGTGCCAGCGGTTTAACACGATACAGGGCCGTGAACACTGAAGCTTTCTTT
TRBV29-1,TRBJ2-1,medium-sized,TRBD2,CSVEVLGTSDSYNEQFF,TGCAGCGTTGAAGTCCTCGGGACTAGCGACTCCTACAATGAGCAGTTCTTC
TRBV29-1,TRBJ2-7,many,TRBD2,CSVKPTSGSSYEQYF,TGCAGCGTTAAGCCGACTAGCGGGAGTTCCTACGAGCAGTACTTC
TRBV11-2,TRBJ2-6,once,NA,CASSLGAGGANVLTF,TGTGCCAGCAGCTTAGGGGCCGGTGGGGCCAACGTCCTGACTTTC
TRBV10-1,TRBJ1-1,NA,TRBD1,CASSATGARNTEAFF,TGCGCCAGCAGTGCGACAGGGGCGCGGAACACTGAAGCTTTCTTT
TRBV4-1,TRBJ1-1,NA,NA,CANSQDCRPLNTEAFF,TGCGCCAACAGCCAAGATTGTAGGCCCCTGAACACTGAAGCTTTCTTT
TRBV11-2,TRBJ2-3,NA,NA,CASSLDDLTNTDTQYF,TGTGCCAGCAGCTTAGATGACCTGACTAACACAGATACGCAGTATTTT
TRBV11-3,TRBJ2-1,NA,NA,CGSRLAAAARGEQLF,TGTGGCAGCAGGTTGGCAGCGGCTGCCCGGGGTGAGCAGCTCTTC
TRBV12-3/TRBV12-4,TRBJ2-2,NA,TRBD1,CASRLRGNTRELFF,TGTGCCAGCAGGCTCAGGGGGAACACCAGGGAGCTGTTTTTC
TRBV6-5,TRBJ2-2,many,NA,CASSSDRITGELFF,TGTGCCAGCAGTTCTGACCGTATCACCGGGGAGCTGTTTTTT
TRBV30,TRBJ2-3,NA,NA,CAWEGGDPPRTDTQYF,TGTGCCTGGGAGGGGGGAGATCCCCCCCGCACAGATACGCAGTATTTT
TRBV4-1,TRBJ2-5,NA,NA,CASSQGRHGRETQYF,TGCGCCAGCAGCCAGGGGAGACATGGACGCGAGACACAGTACTTC
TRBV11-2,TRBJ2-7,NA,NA,CASSPSYEQYF,TGTGCCAGTAGCCCCTCCTACGAGCAGTACTTC
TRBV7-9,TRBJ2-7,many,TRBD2,CASSFREASGCYF,TGTGCCAGCAGCTTCCGGGAGGCTAGCGGGTGTTACTTC
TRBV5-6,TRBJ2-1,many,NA,CASSYGTLEQFF,TGTGCCAGCAGCTATGGGACCTTGGAGCAGTTCTTC
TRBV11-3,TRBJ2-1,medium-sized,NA,CASSLAAAARGEQFF,TGTGCCAGCAGCTTGGCAGCGGCTGCCCGGGGTGAGCAGTTCTTC
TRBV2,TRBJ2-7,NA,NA,CASSGGGVGYEQYF,TGTGCCAGCAGTGGGGGTGGGGTGGGCTACGAGCAGTACTTC
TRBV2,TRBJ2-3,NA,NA,CASIRNPRDTQYF,TGTGCCAGCATACGGAACCCTCGGGATACGCAGTATTTT
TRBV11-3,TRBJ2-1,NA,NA,CASALGFGGLSYDEQFF,TGTGCCAGCGCCTTAGGGTTCGGCGGGCTTTCCTACGATGAGCAGTTCTTC
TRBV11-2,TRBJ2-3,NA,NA,CASSMQTGSFTDTQYF,TGTGCCAGCAGCATGCAGACAGGATCTTTCACAGATACGCAGTATTTT
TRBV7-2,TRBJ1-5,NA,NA,CASSGDSNQPQHF,TGTGCCAGCAGCGGAGATAGCAATCAGCCCCAGCATTTT
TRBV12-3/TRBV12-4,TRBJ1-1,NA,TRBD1,CASSTLGQGTEALF,TGTGCCAGCAGTACCCTAGGACAGGGGACTGAAGCCCTCTTT
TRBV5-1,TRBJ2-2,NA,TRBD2,CASTSLAGNIGELFF,TGCGCCAGCACCTCTCTAGCGGGCAACATCGGGGAGCTGTTTTTT